This T cell receptor (beta chain) was recovered during a study of T-cell reconstitution after alpha-beta-depleted transplantation in children. The CDR3 length is 14 residues. Germline V gene sequence: CDR1 SGHDT, CDR2 YYEEEE. V dropped 4 bases and J dropped 8 bases, with 16 bases sitting between them. It was with unique molecular identifiers that the TCRbeta library was prepared. TCRdb re-analysed the PCR reads in MiXCR, keeping a single row per CDR3 protein. The table includes under 250,000 distinct CDR3 sequences, about 7% detected once. This specimen was PBMCs, taken before TCRalphabeta/CD19-depleted stem cell transplant. V usage is TRBV5-6 and J usage is TRBJ1-5, with D possibly being TRBD1 (5 bases). The sequence came from a boy between 2 and 10 years old with acute lymphoblastic leukemia, due to receive a stem cell transplant. The CDR3 nucleotides read TGTGCCAGCAGCCCCGGGGGGGGTTTGGAGCCCCAGCATTTT. The encoded protein is CASSPGGGLEPQHF.